The 21 T cell receptor beta chains below come from one sample, sequenced in a study of T cells and Merkel cell carcinoma outcomes. Assay used: immunoSEQ multiplex PCR; TCRdb lists only in-frame clones, some missing. The data show about 5,600 clones, about 72% seen once. Sequenced input: tumor tissue from Merkel cell carcinoma. The receptors come from a human donor with Merkel cell carcinoma.

The rearrangement links TRBV28 to TRBJ1-5; a possible D gene is TRBD1 (6 bases). V was trimmed by 4 bases and J by 3 bases, leaving 13 bases between them. In germline, CDR1 is MDHEN, CDR2 SYDVKM. The CDR3 loop spans 15 amino acids. As DNA, the CDR3 is TGTGCCAGCAGTTCCCCGGACAGCAACAATCAGCCCCAGCATTTT. Translating it yields CASSSPDSNNQPQHF.

A word on this clone: Other DNA sequences in the sample encode the same CDR3. The chain combines TRBV7-9 with TRBJ2-7; possibly TRBD2 for D (7 bases). V was shortened by 5 bases and J by 4 bases, with 18 bases between the two germline ends. The CDR3 contains 15 residues. CDR1 and CDR2 (germline): SEHNR, FQNEAQ (reference sequence). The CDR3 protein is CASSPGGGPGYEQYF. For the CDR3, the DNA is TGTGCCAGCAGCCCGGGGGGCGGGCCAGGATACGAGCAGTACTTC.

The chain combines TRBV5-6 with TRBJ2-3; 10 bases fit TRBD2. CDR1 is SGHDT, CDR2 YYEEEE, per germline. V dropped 3 bases and J dropped 2; count of bases not matched to a gene: 3. The CDR3 is 15 amino acids. The CDR3 loop is CASSSLAGSTDTQYF. The CDR3 nucleotides read TGTGCCAGCAGCTCACTAGCGGGATCCACAGATACGCAGTATTTT. Full variable domain (rest looked up from reference TRBV5-6 and TRBJ2-3): DAGVTQSPTHLIKTRGQQVTLRCSPKSGHDTVSWYQQALGQGPQFIFQYYEEEERQRGNFPDRFSGHQFPNYSSELNVNALLLGDSALYLCASSSLAGSTDTQYFGPGTRLTVL.

This chain joins TRBV6-5 and TRBJ2-5; D might be TRBD1 or TRBD2, each matching 5 bases. V dropped 1 base and J dropped 10 bases, with 16 bases sitting between them. CDR3 length: 14 amino acids. Per the germline V gene, CDR1 is MNHEY and CDR2 is SVGAGI. CDR3 region: CASSYLGQGAIQYF. CDR3 in DNA: TGTGCCAGCAGTTACTTAGGGCAGGGAGCAATCCAGTACTTC.

This clone was detected only once. The rearrangement joins TRBV6-1 to TRBJ1-2; D not resolved. Germline V lookup: CDR1 MNHNS, CDR2 SASEGT. The V and J ends lost 1 base and 0 bases respectively, with 3 bases between them. This CDR3 region has 13 residues. The DNA for the CDR3 is TGTGCCAGCAGTGAAGGTACTAACTATGGCTACACCTTC. Translating it yields CASSEGTNYGYTF.

This chain links TRBV18 with TRBJ2-6; TRBD2 is a possible D gene (5 bases). V was trimmed by 6 bases and J by 3 bases, leaving 9 bases between them. The CDR3 is 14 amino acids. Germline lookup yields CDR1 KGHSH and CDR2 LQKENI. The CDR3 sequence is CASSRAHGANVLTF. In DNA form, the CDR3 reads TGTGCCAGCTCGAGGGCGCATGGGGCCAACGTCCTGACTTTC.

The chain couples TRBV27 to TRBJ2-2, with 7 nucleotides matching TRBD2. V lost 5 bases to trimming and J lost 5 bases; unmatched junction nucleotides: 17. Germline values: CDR1 MNHEY, CDR2 SMNVEV (reference sequence). The CDR3 totals 18 residues. As DNA, the CDR3 is TGTGCCAGCAGTCCCCCCGGGGGAGGGCCCTATAGTACCGGGGAGCTGTTTTTT. This sequence encodes CASSPPGGGPYSTGELFF.

The J gene is TRBJ2-3, the V gene TRBV2; TRBD2 agrees at 14 bases. Germline V lookup: CDR1 SNHLY, CDR2 FYNNEI. The CDR3 covers 18 residues. V lost 5 bases, J lost 0 bases, and 7 bases stayed unmatched. The CDR3 bases are TGTGCCAGCAGTTACCTAGGGACTAGCGGGAGTAGCACAGATACGCAGTATTTT. Its translation is CASSYLGTSGSSTDTQYF.

For this clone: In the same sample, other DNA sequences code for this CDR3. The genes are TRBV28 and TRBJ1-1, with D perhaps matching TRBD1 (5 bases). This CDR3 is 17 amino acids long. Germline V gene data show CDR1 as MDHEN and CDR2 as SYDVKM. V was pared by 7 bases and J by 2 bases, with 23 bases between. CDR3 residues: CASNLHGTLADNTEAFF. CDR3 DNA: TGTGCCAGCAATCTCCACGGGACGTTGGCCGATAACACTGAAGCTTTCTTT.

The chain combines TRBV9 with TRBJ2-3, with TRBD2 matching 12 bases. Germline trimming cut 3 bases from V and 5 bases from J; bases unmatched to any gene: 7. In germline, CDR1 is SGDLS, CDR2 YYNGEE. There are 16 residues in the CDR3. CDR3 nucleotide sequence: TGTGCCAGCAGCGCTAGCGGGAGGGCCGAGGGAGATACGCAGTATTTT. The encoded protein is CASSASGRAEGDTQYF.

This clone was found a few times. The rearrangement uses TRBV27 and TRBJ2-5; D is perhaps TRBD2 (5 bases). This CDR3 has 12 amino acids. Germline CDR1 reads MNHEY; CDR2 reads SMNVEV (reference sequence). V lost 10 bases and J 5 bases, leaving 14 bases between the germline ends. CDR3 DNA: TGTGCCACCACAGAGGGCCTGGAGACCCAGTACTTC. Translating gives CATTEGLETQYF.

J is TRBJ2-1 and V is TRBV6-5; D might be TRBD2 (6 bases). Trimming removed 0 bases at V and 5 bases at J, with 14 bases between. This CDR3 has 16 amino acids. Germline lookup yields CDR1 MNHEY and CDR2 SVGAGI. The CDR3 DNA is TGTGCCAGCAGTTACTCGATTTCTGGCGGGAACAATGAGCAGTTCTTC. Its translation: CASSYSISGGNNEQFF.

The rearrangement links TRBV18 to TRBJ2-7; 11 positions agree with TRBD2. V shed 5 bases and J 5 bases; nucleotides not matched to a gene: 8. The CDR3 spans 15 residues. Germline loops: CDR1 KGHSH, CDR2 LQKENI. In DNA form, the CDR3 reads TGTGCCAGCTCATCGGGACTAGCGGATATCGACGAGCAGTACTTC. It yields the protein CASSSGLADIDEQYF.

The chain links TRBV11-2 to TRBJ2-7; D is unresolved. V was pared by 0 bases and J by 1 base, with 7 bases between. Germline assignment: CDR1 SGHAT and CDR2 FQNNGV. This CDR3 spans 14 amino acids. CDR3 loop: CASSLDLGSYEQYF. DNA of the CDR3: TGTGCCAGCAGCTTAGATCTAGGATCCTACGAGCAGTACTTC.

This chain joins TRBV7-2 and TRBJ1-2; 9 nucleotides align to TRBD1. Germline assignment: CDR1 SGHTA and CDR2 FQGNSA. Unmatched junction bases numbered 9, after V lost 5 bases and J lost 8 bases. The CDR3 runs to 14 residues. Here the CDR3 DNA reads TGTGCCAGCAGCCCACGGGGACAGGGACTCGGCTACACCTTC. This translates into CASSPRGQGLGYTF.

The J gene is TRBJ2-7, the V gene TRBV6-6; maybe TRBD1 (6 bases). With 2 bases removed from V and 3 bases from J, the gap between germline ends came to 14 bases. The CDR3 is 15 residues long. The germline CDR1 and CDR2 sequences are MNHNY and SVGAGI (reference sequence). This CDR3 reads CASSYTTGHLYEQYF. The DNA for the CDR3 is TGTGCCAGCAGTTACACTACGGGACACCTCTACGAGCAGTACTTC.

The rearrangement uses TRBV28 and TRBJ1-5; the match to TRBD1 covers 7 bases. Germline-derived CDR1 and CDR2 are MDHEN and SYDVKM. The CDR3 runs 13 residues. Trimming took 4 bases from V and 6 from J; bases not matched to a gene: 3. The chain's CDR3 is CASSYRGGQPQHF. For the CDR3, the DNA is TGTGCCAGCAGTTACAGGGGAGGTCAGCCCCAGCATTTT.

The CDR3, as DNA: TGTGCCAGTAGTATAGACTTCAAGAACACTGAAGCTTTCTTT. Protein sequence: CASSIDFKNTEAFF. The chain carries TRBV19 and TRBJ1-1; D is uncertain. This CDR3 has 14 amino acids. V shed 0 bases and J shed 1 base, with 6 bases lying between them. Looked up from germline, CDR1 is LNHDA and CDR2 is SQIVND (reference sequence).

The chain recombines TRBV4-1 with TRBJ2-7; 11 bases agree with TRBD2. V lost 6 bases and J lost 2; bases outside the gene matches: 6. There are 15 residues in the CDR3. Germline values: CDR1 MGHRA, CDR2 YSYEKL. The CDR3 region is CASSRPGLAAYEQYF. The CDR3 coding sequence is TGCGCCAGCAGTAGACCGGGACTAGCGGCCTACGAGCAGTACTTC.

The chain has TRBV18 and TRBJ1-3; weak D call: TRBD1 (6 bases). This CDR3 is 15 amino acids long. CDR1 and CDR2 from the germline V gene are KGHSH and LQKENI. Trimming cost V 10 bases and J 2 bases, with 18 bases left between them. As DNA, the CDR3 is TGTGCCACAAAGCCGGGGGGGCTTCCTGGAAACACCATATATTTT. Its translation is CATKPGGLPGNTIYF.

This chain connects TRBV30 to TRBJ1-1; D is ambiguous. This CDR3 contains 12 residues. V was cut by 3 bases and J by 0 bases, with 5 bases left in between. Germline V gives CDR1 GTSNPN, CDR2 SVGIG (reference sequence). The CDR3 loop is CAWRRLNTEAFF. CDR3 coding DNA: TGTGCCTGGAGACGGTTGAACACTGAAGCTTTCTTT. The whole variable domain, remainder taken from reference TRBV30 and TRBJ1-1, is SQTIHQWPATLVQPVGSPLSLECTVEGTSNPNLYWYRQAAGRGLQLLFYSVGIGQISSEVPQNLSASRPQDRQFILSSKKLLLSDSGFYLCAWRRLNTEAFFGQGTRLTVV.